Listed here is a single T cell receptor (beta chain). Its cognate antigen is unknown. TCRdb keeps only in-frame clones here, not all; method: immunoSEQ multiplex PCR. The table includes 20,000 to 25,000 clones, approximately 70% detected once. The entry originates in a study of CD4 T cells in relation to SARS-CoV-2 and coronaviruses. With 5 bases removed from V and 7 bases from J, the gap between germline ends came to 19 bases. CDR1 and CDR2 from the germline V gene are SGHAT and FQNNGV. The CDR3 contains 15 residues. Before the COVID-19 pandemic, during about 2011-2019, CD4+ T cells were taken from unexposed donors. Isolation of CD4+ T cells took place after about 9 days in culture. Two million PBMCs per well were cultured with approximately 9.2 IU/ml IL-2. Half the medium was replaced with IL-2 medium on days 3 and 7.

Sample: CD4+ T cells from PBMCs, cultured in vitro. This clonotype was sampled from a human donor in good health. This rearrangement joins TRBV11-2 to TRBJ2-3, with a weak D call TRBD2 (6 bases). The CDR3 protein is CASSLGSSGSHTQYF. DNA of the CDR3: TGTGCCAGCAGCCTCGGTAGTAGCGGTAGCCATACGCAGTATTTT. The entire variable domain, with the rest obtained from reference TRBV11-2 and TRBJ2-3, is as follows: EAGVAQSPRYKIIEKRQSVAFWCNPISGHATLYWYQQILGQGPKLLIQFQNNGVVDDSQLPKDRFSAERLKGVDSTLKIQPAKLEDSAVYLCASSLGSSGSHTQYFGPGTRLTVL.